These 22 T cell receptor beta chains originate from one sample sequenced in a study of neurological immune-mediated disorders. TCRdb re-derived calls from the 5' RACE reads in MiXCR, one entry per CDR3 protein. Of about 58,000 distinct CDR3 sequences detected, more than 3% appear once; the ten largest clones hold 7.1%. The sample was PBMCs. The receptors were sampled from a woman aged 55-70 years with multiple sclerosis.

This clonotype appeared many times. This chain links TRBV9 with TRBJ2-7, with 9 bases matching TRBD1. Losses at the gene ends were 6 bases for V and 2 bases for J; bases not matched to a gene: 9. The germline CDR1 and CDR2 sequences are SGDLS and YYNGEE. This CDR3 region has 15 residues. The CDR3 loop is CASTPGQGNTYEQYF. The DNA for the CDR3 is TGTGCCAGCACCCCCGGACAGGGGAATACCTACGAGCAGTACTTC.

This clonotype has at least ten counts. The chain recombines TRBV20-1 with TRBJ1-5, with D uncertain. V lost 0 bases to trimming and J lost 3 bases, with 9 bases between them. The CDR3 length is 14 residues. CDR1 is DFQATT, CDR2 SNEGSKA, per germline (reference sequence). The CDR3, as DNA: TGCAGTGCTAGAGATGGAGCCTTCAATCAGCCCCAGCATTTT. Translated, it gives CSARDGAFNQPQHF.

Ten or more counts support this clonotype. The chain carries TRBV12-3 or TRBV12-4 and TRBJ2-1, with 11 nucleotides matching TRBD2. This CDR3 has 15 amino acids. V lost 6 bases to trimming and J lost 7 bases; unmatched junction nucleotides: 8. The DNA for the CDR3 is TGTGCCAGCAGACCAGGACTAGCGGGTTTAAATGAGCAGTTCTTC. Translation gives CASRPGLAGLNEQFF.

This clonotype was found many times. The rearrangement links TRBV12-3 or TRBV12-4 to TRBJ1-2; the D is unclear. Trimming removed 6 bases from V and 1 base from J, with 12 bases in between. This CDR3 comprises 14 residues. The DNA of the CDR3 is TGTGCCAGCAGCTTTCGCTCTTATAACTATGGCTACACCTTC. Its protein product is CASSFRSYNYGYTF.

In its sample, this clonotype was seen many times. V usage is TRBV5-1 and J usage is TRBJ1-6, with 7 bases that match TRBD1. Unmatched junction bases numbered 7, after V lost 4 bases and J lost 9 bases. This CDR3 region has 14 residues. CDR1 is SGHRS and CDR2 is YFSETQ in the germline V gene. CDR3 sequence: CASSPGTVRSPLHF. The CDR3 DNA sequence: TGCGCCAGCAGCCCAGGGACAGTTCGTTCACCCCTCCACTTT.

This clonotype was counted many times. J is TRBJ1-4 and V is TRBV5-1, with 10 bases aligning to TRBD1. From germline, CDR1 is SGHRS and CDR2 YFSETQ. The CDR3 has 17 amino acids. Unmatched junction bases numbered 10, after V lost 3 bases and J lost 5 bases. Written as DNA, the CDR3 is TGCGCCAGCAGCTGGGACAGGGGTCCTGTCTTCAATGAAAAACTGTTTTTT. It translates to CASSWDRGPVFNEKLFF.

This clonotype was recorded at least ten times. The chain joins TRBV6-5 to TRBJ2-3, with no clear D. Between the trimmed V and J ends, which lost 2 bases and 6 bases, there was a span of 15 bases. CDR1 MNHEY and CDR2 SVGAGI come from the germline V gene. This CDR3 is 15 amino acids long. The CDR3, as DNA: TGTGCCAGCAGTTACCCCCCTCGTAGGCGGGATACGCAGTATTTT. Translating it yields CASSYPPRRRDTQYF.

With respect to this clonotype: A read error may be the cause here, since a much bigger clone is one base away. This sequence joins TRBV6-5 and TRBJ2-3; D may be TRBD2 (5 bases). This CDR3 spans 13 amino acids. Looked up from germline, CDR1 is MNHEY and CDR2 is SVGAGI. The CDR3 here is CASSYPSTDMQYF. DNA of the CDR3: TGTGCCAGCAGTTACCCTAGCACAGATATGCAGTATTTT.

This clonotype was seen many times. The chain couples TRBV3-1 to TRBJ2-1; D might be TRBD1 (5 bases). The V end was cut by 8 bases, the J end by 3 bases, with 8 bases between. The germline V gene has CDR1 LGHDT and CDR2 YNNKEL (reference sequence). This CDR3 spans 12 amino acids. CDR3 coding DNA: TGTGCCAGCTTGGACATCTACAATGAGCAGTTCTTC. Its translation is CASLDIYNEQFF.

This clonotype was detected many times. The rearrangement uses TRBV6-2 or TRBV6-3 and TRBJ2-1, with D hard to call. Trimming left V 5 bases short and J 6 bases short, with 14 bases between. This CDR3 has 14 amino acids. Looked up from germline, CDR1 is MNHEY and CDR2 is SVGEGT. CDR3: CASSPTLRGNEQFF. CDR3 DNA sequence: TGTGCCAGCAGTCCCACGCTTAGAGGCAATGAGCAGTTCTTC.

This clonotype was seen a handful of times. This chain connects TRBV5-1 to TRBJ2-7, with a possible D match to TRBD2 (6 bases). Germline values: CDR1 SGHRS, CDR2 YFSETQ. The CDR3 runs 14 residues. The V and J ends lost 3 bases and 8 bases respectively, with 18 bases between them. CDR3 sequence: CASSSRVRDLKQYF. CDR3 bases: TGCGCCAGCAGCTCGAGAGTCCGGGACTTGAAGCAGTACTTC.

This chain joins TRBV20-1 and TRBJ1-2; D perhaps matches TRBD1 (6 bases). CDR1 and CDR2 from the germline V gene are DFQATT and SNEGSKA (reference sequence). V lost 0 bases, J lost 3 bases, and 14 bases lay in between. The CDR3 consists of 15 residues. The CDR3, as DNA: TGCAGTGCTAGAGAGGGGGCGCTTCTCGACTATGGCTACACCTTC. Amino acid sequence: CSAREGALLDYGYTF.

This clonotype showed up many times. J is TRBJ2-4 and V is TRBV2; 7 positions agree with TRBD2. The CDR3 is 13 residues long. Trimming cost V 6 bases and J 9 bases; bases outside gene matches: 8. Germline V gene sequence: CDR1 SNHLY, CDR2 FYNNEI. CDR3 residues: CASSFGGFSIQYF. The CDR3 DNA is TGTGCCAGCAGCTTCGGGGGGTTTAGCATTCAGTACTTC.

There are many counts of this clonotype. The CDR3 bases are TGTGCCAGCAGTGCTGGGACACTTAACACCGGGGAGCTGTTTTTT. Protein: CASSAGTLNTGELFF. The gene calls are TRBV2 and TRBJ2-2; D possibly corresponds to TRBD1 (6 bases). V lost 4 bases, J lost 2 bases, and 11 bases lay in between. This CDR3 spans 15 amino acids. Per the germline V gene, CDR1 is SNHLY and CDR2 is FYNNEI.

Many counts were recorded for this clonotype. The chain couples TRBV10-3 to TRBJ2-1; no clear D gene. This CDR3 comprises 16 residues. Germline values: CDR1 ENHRY, CDR2 SYGVKD. V shed 0 bases and J shed 4 bases, with 13 bases lying between them. The CDR3 nucleotides read TGTGCCATCAGTGAGTCGATAGGAGTTCGGTACAATGAGCAGTTCTTC. Amino acid sequence: CAISESIGVRYNEQFF.

A remark on this clonotype: This could be a read error, since a much larger clone is one nucleotide away. The V call is TRBV5-1, the J call TRBJ2-2, with D maybe TRBD2 (5 bases). CDR1 and CDR2 from the germline V gene are SGHRS and YFSETQ. The CDR3 is made up of 14 amino acids. V was clipped by 0 bases and J by 13 bases, with 16 bases between them. The CDR3 sequence: CASSLAGQPRALFF. The CDR3 DNA is TGCGCCAGCAGCTTGGCCGGCCAGCCGCGGGCGCTGTTTTTT.

This clonotype has more than one count but fewer than ten. A much larger clonotype is one base distant, so this may be a read error. CDR3: CASRPGDRVGNEQFF. The CDR3 nucleotides read TGTGCCAGCCGCCCCGGGGACAGGGTGGGAAATGAGCAGTTCTTC. V usage is TRBV11-1 and J usage is TRBJ2-1; 9 bases are shared with TRBD1. The V segment lost 8 bases and the J segment 7 bases; nucleotides outside the gene matches: 12. From germline, CDR1 is SGHAT and CDR2 FQDESV (reference sequence). CDR3 length: 15 amino acids. Together with reference TRBV11-1 and TRBJ2-1, the CDR3 gives the full variable domain: EAEVAQSPRYKITEKSQAVAFWCDPISGHATLYWYRQILGQGPELLVQFQDESVVDDSQLPKDRFSAERLKGVDSTLKIQPAELGDSAMYLCASRPGDRVGNEQFFGPGTRLTVL.

This clonotype was seen many times. The chain couples TRBV20-1 to TRBJ1-1; maybe TRBD1 (6 bases). This CDR3 region has 17 residues. Germline CDR1 DFQATT, CDR2 SNEGSKA (reference sequence). V shed 0 bases and J shed 1 base, with 18 bases lying between them. CDR3 nucleotide sequence: TGCAGTGCTAGAGACGGAGGCAGGGGTTTCCGGAACACTGAAGCTTTCTTT. It specifies CSARDGGRGFRNTEAFF.

This clonotype was seen many times. V usage is TRBV11-2 and J usage is TRBJ2-4, with D possibly being TRBD1 (6 bases). From germline, CDR1 is SGHAT and CDR2 FQNNGV. CDR3 length equals 13 residues. Trimming cost V 3 bases and J 10 bases, with 13 bases left between them. In nucleotides, the CDR3 is TGTGCCAGCAGCTTGACACAGGGATGGATTCAGTACTTC. Protein product: CASSLTQGWIQYF. Based on the CDR3 plus reference TRBV11-2 and TRBJ2-4, the full variable domain is EAGVAQSPRYKIIEKRQSVAFWCNPISGHATLYWYQQILGQGPKLLIQFQNNGVVDDSQLPKDRFSAERLKGVDSTLKIQPAKLEDSAVYLCASSLTQGWIQYFGAGTRLSVL.

The sample holds many counts of this clonotype. V gene TRBV4-1 combines with J gene TRBJ2-7; 9 positions agree with TRBD1. Trimming cost V 3 bases and J 1 base; bases outside gene matches: 4. CDR1 and CDR2 (germline): MGHRA, YSYEKL. The CDR3 loop spans 15 amino acids. The CDR3 is CASSQIGQGSYEQYF. The CDR3 DNA follows: TGCGCCAGCAGCCAGATTGGACAGGGGTCCTACGAGCAGTACTTC.

This clonotype was detected ten times or more. The chain combines TRBV15 with TRBJ1-2; D gene uncertain. Germline CDR1 LNHNV, CDR2 YYDKDF (reference sequence). The V end was cut by 0 bases, the J end by 8 bases, with 19 bases between. The length of the CDR3 is 16 residues. The CDR3 is CATSRDQWVRDRGYTF. The CDR3 DNA reads as TGTGCCACCAGCAGAGATCAGTGGGTTAGGGATCGGGGCTACACCTTC.

In this sample, this clonotype turned up many times. The rearrangement links TRBV6-6 to TRBJ2-2; 9 positions agree with TRBD1. This CDR3 contains 15 residues. Germline V gene sequence: CDR1 MNHNY, CDR2 SVGAGI (reference sequence). The V segment lost 6 bases and the J segment 4 bases; nucleotides outside the gene matches: 6. CDR3 residues: CASRHQQGATGELFF. The CDR3 region has the DNA TGTGCCAGCAGACACCAACAGGGGGCCACCGGGGAGCTGTTTTTT.